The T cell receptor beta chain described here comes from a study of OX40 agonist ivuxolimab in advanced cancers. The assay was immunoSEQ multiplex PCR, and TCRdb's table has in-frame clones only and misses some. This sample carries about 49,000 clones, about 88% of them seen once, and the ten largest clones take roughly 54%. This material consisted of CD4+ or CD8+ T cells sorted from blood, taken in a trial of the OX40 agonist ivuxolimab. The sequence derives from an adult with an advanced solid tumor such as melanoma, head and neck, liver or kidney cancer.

The CDR3 DNA sequence: TGTGCCAGCAGCAAAGGCAAGGACGGTTTTGGACAGCCCCAGCATTTT. Its translation: CASSKGKDGFGQPQHF. This sequence joins TRBV7-9 and TRBJ1-5; D is unresolved. The V gene's germline CDR1 is SEHNR and CDR2 FQNEAQ (reference sequence). This CDR3 contains 16 residues. Trimming took off 5 bases at V and 7 bases at J, with 21 bases between the two ends.